The 5 T cell receptor beta chains in this list originate from one sample, sequenced in a study of T cell repertoires in cytomegalovirus infection. TCRdb reprocessed the reads with MiXCR, giving one entry per CDR3 protein. This table holds hundreds of thousands of distinct CDR3 sequences, around 9.5% found once. Source material: PBMCs. All receptors come from a human donor in good health (CMV status not recorded). Some clones in this sample may be carry-over from other donors' samples.

This clonotype was counted at least ten times. The chain uses TRBV5-1 and TRBJ2-7; 7 nucleotides align to TRBD1. Per germline, CDR1 SGHRS and CDR2 YFSETQ. The junction had 9 bases not matched to a gene; V was cut back by 0 bases and J by 0 bases. The CDR3 is made up of 17 amino acids. The CDR3 protein is CASSLAGRQGSSYEQYF. DNA for the CDR3: TGCGCCAGCAGCTTGGCGGGCAGACAGGGATCCTCCTACGAGCAGTACTTC.

This clonotype has only a few counts. CDR3 nucleotides: TGCAGTGCTAGGGAGAGTTATTGGGCAGCGAAGGAAAAACTGTTTTTT. Translating gives CSARESYWAAKEKLFF. The rearrangement links TRBV20-1 to TRBJ1-4; unclear D gene. The CDR3 length is 16 residues. V lost 3 bases and J 8 bases, leaving 22 bases between the germline ends. Germline values: CDR1 DFQATT, CDR2 SNEGSKA (reference sequence).

The CDR3 loop is CASSFRGGGPYNEQFF. CDR3 DNA: TGTGCCAGCAGCTTCCGGGGCGGGGGGCCATACAATGAGCAGTTCTTC. The rearrangement uses TRBV5-6 and TRBJ2-1; 8 nucleotides agree with TRBD2. The V gene end was trimmed by 2 bases and the J gene end by 4 bases; junction bases not matched to a gene: 8. The CDR3 has 16 residues. Germline lookup yields CDR1 SGHDT and CDR2 YYEEEE.

This sequence joins TRBV12-3 or TRBV12-4 and TRBJ1-6; TRBD1 aligns across 7 bases. J gave up 9 bases and V 1 base, and 3 bases lay outside the gene matches. The CDR3 consists of 14 residues. Written as DNA, the CDR3 is TGTGCCAGCAGTTTAGGGGACAGTGTTTCACCCCTCCACTTT. Translated: CASSLGDSVSPLHF.

This clonotype was observed a handful of times. The V call is TRBV29-1, the J call TRBJ1-2; D is possibly TRBD1 (5 bases). This CDR3 has 14 residues. Trimming cost V 2 bases and J 6 bases, with 16 bases left between them. Germline CDR1 and CDR2: SQVTM and ANQGSEA. The CDR3 nucleotides read TGCAGCGTTGAACCTCCCGGGACCGCCAATGGCTACACCTTC. Protein sequence: CSVEPPGTANGYTF.